A single sample gave rise to the 2 T cell receptor beta chains below, sequenced in a study of shared clonotypes between healthy human individuals. TCRdb's table, derived via immunoSEQ multiplex PCR, lists solely in-frame clones and lacks some. The data contain approximately 2,300,000 clones, 92% of them singletons. The specimen sequenced was naive CD4+ T cells from PBMCs. As to subset: CD45RA+ positively selected. The receptors were sampled from a man aged 18 to 30 in good health. Some clones in this sample may be carry-over from other donors' samples.

The chain joins TRBV10-3 to TRBJ1-2; tentative D call: TRBD1 (6 bases). There are 14 residues in the CDR3. From germline, CDR1 is ENHRY and CDR2 SYGVKD. V was cut by 4 bases and J by 4 bases, with 13 bases left in between. The CDR3 here is CAISGEGGGYGYTF. The CDR3 DNA follows: TGTGCCATCAGTGGAGAAGGGGGGGGCTATGGCTACACCTTC.

V gene TRBV7-2 combines with J gene TRBJ2-7; 7 nucleotides agree with TRBD2. Germline lookup yields CDR1 SGHTA and CDR2 FQGNSA. V lost 6 bases, J lost 4 bases, and 18 bases stayed unmatched. This CDR3 is 17 amino acids long. The CDR3 spells CASRPGERGPREYEQYF. The DNA for the CDR3 is TGTGCCAGCAGACCCGGGGAGCGGGGCCCCCGCGAGTACGAGCAGTACTTC.